The 8 T cell receptor beta chains below come from one sample, sequenced in a study of cytomegalovirus exposure and HLA in healthy donors. With 60 Vbeta and 13 Jbeta primers, the PCR was carried out. Libraries were prepared by immunoSEQ multiplex PCR; TCRdb keeps only in-frame clonotypes and omits some of them. This sample carries about 180,000 clones, approximately 78% of them seen once, and the ten largest clones take about 2.4%. The sample taken for sequencing was PBMCs. The origin of the receptors is a male donor in good health and CMV-seronegative.

This clone was seen a handful of times. The rearrangement uses TRBV5-1 and TRBJ1-4; no definite D call. Germline CDR1 is SGHRS and CDR2 is YFSETQ. V lost 0 bases, J lost 5 bases, and 5 bases lay in between. CDR3 length equals 13 residues. CDR3 sequence reads: CASSLAVNEKLFF. The CDR3 DNA reads as TGCGCCAGCAGCTTGGCCGTCAATGAAAAACTGTTTTTT.

In this sample, this clone turned up once. V gene TRBV4-2 combines with J gene TRBJ2-7, with 9 bases matching TRBD1. The CDR3 covers 14 residues. Germline V gene lookup returns CDR1 LGHNA and CDR2 YNFKEQ. The V and J ends lost 1 base and 4 bases, in that order; junction bases with no gene match: 2. CDR3 region: CASSQVDRGYEQYF. The CDR3 region has the DNA TGTGCCAGCAGCCAAGTCGACAGGGGGTACGAGCAGTACTTC.

V is TRBV4-1 and J is TRBJ1-2, with D possibly being TRBD1 (5 bases). The CDR3 is 15 amino acids. Per germline, CDR1 MGHRA and CDR2 YSYEKL. The ends were cut back, 1 base at V and 0 bases at J, with 9 bases in the middle. Here the CDR3 DNA reads TGCGCCAGCAGCCAAGTTGGCAGGGCTAACTATGGCTACACCTTC. Its translation: CASSQVGRANYGYTF.

The CDR3 reads CASSPQAAQETQYF. The DNA of the CDR3 is TGTGCCAGTAGTCCACAGGCGGCCCAAGAGACCCAGTACTTC. V is TRBV19 and J is TRBJ2-5; the D gene is possibly TRBD1 (5 bases). V dropped 5 bases and J dropped 1 base, with 11 bases sitting between them. The CDR3 spans 14 residues. Per the germline V gene, CDR1 is LNHDA and CDR2 is SQIVND (reference sequence).

The V and J genes are TRBV7-2 and TRBJ2-5; 9 bases align to TRBD1. The CDR3 contains 18 residues. Germline V gene sequence: CDR1 SGHTA, CDR2 FQGNSA. V trimming: 0 bases; J trimming: 1 base; junction bases outside the gene matches: 9. The CDR3 spells CASSLAYSGTGIQETQYF. The CDR3, as DNA: TGTGCCAGCAGCTTAGCGTATTCCGGGACAGGGATCCAAGAGACCCAGTACTTC.

The CDR3 sequence: CASSLWGQVQETQYF. The CDR3 DNA reads TGCGCCAGCAGCTTGTGGGGACAGGTTCAAGAGACCCAGTACTTC. This chain joins TRBV5-1 and TRBJ2-5, with TRBD1 matching over 8 bases. V shed 1 base, J shed 2 bases, and the junction held 4 bases outside the gene matches. CDR1 is SGHRS and CDR2 is YFSETQ in the germline V gene. The CDR3 is 15 residues long.

The chain couples TRBV7-2 to TRBJ2-2, with D unresolved. The CDR3 contains 16 residues. V was pared by 1 base and J by 6 bases, with 15 bases between. Germline V gene data show CDR1 as SGHTA and CDR2 as FQGNSA. The CDR3 DNA is TGTGCCAGCAGCTTAGACCCCCGCCGAGCGCCCGGGGAGCTGTTTTTT. Translation: CASSLDPRRAPGELFF.

The chain recombines TRBV19 with TRBJ2-2, with 8 nucleotides matching TRBD1. CDR1 is LNHDA and CDR2 is SQIVND in the germline V gene (reference sequence). This CDR3 comprises 16 residues. Trimming at V came to 7 bases and at J to 4 bases, leaving 11 bases not matched to a gene. The CDR3 loop reads CASTRGGQGRTGELFF. The DNA of the CDR3 is TGTGCCAGTACCAGAGGCGGACAGGGCCGCACCGGGGAGCTGTTTTTT.